The 5 T cell receptor beta chains below were found in one sample sequenced in a study of cytomegalovirus exposure and HLA in healthy donors. With 60 Vbeta and 13 Jbeta primers, the PCR was carried out. Sequenced by immunoSEQ multiplex PCR; TCRdb stores in-frame clones only, minus some. The sample lists 150,000 or so clones, 65% to 85% occurring once. The sequencing sample was made of PBMCs. These TCRs come from a man in his fifties in good health and CMV-seronegative.

This clone was observed a single time. The chain uses TRBV7-9 and TRBJ1-3, with a tentative D call TRBD1 (5 bases). The CDR3 has 17 amino acids. CDR1 SEHNR and CDR2 FQNEAQ come from the germline V gene (reference sequence). V dropped 1 base and J dropped 0 bases, with 13 bases sitting between them. CDR3 protein: CASSLEAGGNSGNTIYF. CDR3 sequence (DNA): TGTGCCAGCAGCTTAGAGGCGGGGGGGAACTCTGGAAACACCATATATTTT.

This chain uses TRBV28 with TRBJ1-1; D is possibly TRBD1 (6 bases). Germline assignment: CDR1 MDHEN and CDR2 SYDVKM. The CDR3 totals 15 residues. Trimming took 6 bases from V and 8 from J, leaving 22 bases between them. This CDR3 is CASRRTRGGPLEAFF. The DNA for the CDR3 is TGTGCCAGCAGACGGACTCGGGGGGGGCCCTTAGAAGCTTTCTTT.

The chain carries TRBV2 and TRBJ1-2; D gene unclear. This CDR3 contains 12 residues. The V and J ends lost 8 bases and 4 bases respectively, with 11 bases between them. CDR1 and CDR2 from the germline V gene are SNHLY and FYNNEI. CDR3 DNA sequence: TGTGCCAGCGATATGGTAGCCTATGGCTACACCTTC. It yields the protein CASDMVAYGYTF.

In the case of this clone: Mismatch with germline at one junction end may stem from a read error. The J gene is TRBJ1-6, the V gene TRBV7-3; D is uncertain. The CDR3 covers 13 residues. Germline CDR1 is SGHTA and CDR2 is FQGTGA. CDR3 bases: TGTGCCAGCAGCCGAGACTATACTTCATCCCTCCACTTT. Translation gives CASSRDYTSSLHF.

The V gene is TRBV19, the J gene TRBJ1-1, with D unresolved. Germline V lookup: CDR1 LNHDA, CDR2 SQIVND (reference sequence). V was cut by 3 bases and J by 1 base, with 6 bases left in between. The CDR3 extends over 13 amino acids. CDR3 nucleotides: TGTGCCAGTAGTATTCGGAGGAACACTGAAGCTTTCTTT. Residues: CASSIRRNTEAFF.